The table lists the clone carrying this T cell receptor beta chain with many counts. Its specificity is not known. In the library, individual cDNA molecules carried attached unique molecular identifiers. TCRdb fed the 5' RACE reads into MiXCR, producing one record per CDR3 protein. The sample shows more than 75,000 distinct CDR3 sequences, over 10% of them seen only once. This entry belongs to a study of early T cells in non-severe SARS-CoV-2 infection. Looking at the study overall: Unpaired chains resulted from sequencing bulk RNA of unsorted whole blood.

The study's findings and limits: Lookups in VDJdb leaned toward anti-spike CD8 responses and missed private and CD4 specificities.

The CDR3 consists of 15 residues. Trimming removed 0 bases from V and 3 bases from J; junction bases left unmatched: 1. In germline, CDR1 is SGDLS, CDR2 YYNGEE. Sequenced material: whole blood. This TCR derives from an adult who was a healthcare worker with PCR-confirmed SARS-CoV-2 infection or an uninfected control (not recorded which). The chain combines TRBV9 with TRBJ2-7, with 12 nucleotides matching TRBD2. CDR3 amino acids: CASSVGTSGNYEQYF. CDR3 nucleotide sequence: TGTGCCAGCAGCGTAGGGACTAGCGGGAACTACGAGCAGTACTTC.